This T cell receptor beta chain was identified during a study of response to subunit inactivated influenza vaccine. TCRdb processed the RT-PCR reads anew with MiXCR; each CDR3 protein has one entry. Here the sample spans about 540,000 distinct CDR3 sequences, roughly a quarter being singletons. V lost 5 bases, J lost 8 bases, and 24 bases lay in between. CDR1 ENHRY and CDR2 SYGVKD come from the germline V gene. This CDR3 region has 16 residues. These same records also appear under a second study, on T cells expressing NK-cell markers. That work states: It was by 5'RACE template switching with UMIs that TCR beta cDNA was made. The authors derived TCR beta repertoires from sorted CD3+CD56+NKG2C+, CD3+CD56+NKG2C- and CD3+CD56-NKG2C+ T cells. Seven sequenced donors out of eight were HCMV-seropositive, one seronegative. Nothing established the HCMV specificity of expanded NKG2C+ T cell clones.

The J gene is TRBJ1-2, the V gene TRBV10-3; a possible D gene is TRBD1 (5 bases). Material: CD4+ T cells sorted from PBMCs, obtained roughly 13 days after vaccination. The sequence was obtained from a man aged 50 or older who received an inactivated influenza vaccine. CDR3 region: CAISSGSGTNFGGYTF. The CDR3 nucleotides read TGTGCCATCAGTTCCGGTTCAGGGACTAATTTCGGAGGCTACACCTTC.